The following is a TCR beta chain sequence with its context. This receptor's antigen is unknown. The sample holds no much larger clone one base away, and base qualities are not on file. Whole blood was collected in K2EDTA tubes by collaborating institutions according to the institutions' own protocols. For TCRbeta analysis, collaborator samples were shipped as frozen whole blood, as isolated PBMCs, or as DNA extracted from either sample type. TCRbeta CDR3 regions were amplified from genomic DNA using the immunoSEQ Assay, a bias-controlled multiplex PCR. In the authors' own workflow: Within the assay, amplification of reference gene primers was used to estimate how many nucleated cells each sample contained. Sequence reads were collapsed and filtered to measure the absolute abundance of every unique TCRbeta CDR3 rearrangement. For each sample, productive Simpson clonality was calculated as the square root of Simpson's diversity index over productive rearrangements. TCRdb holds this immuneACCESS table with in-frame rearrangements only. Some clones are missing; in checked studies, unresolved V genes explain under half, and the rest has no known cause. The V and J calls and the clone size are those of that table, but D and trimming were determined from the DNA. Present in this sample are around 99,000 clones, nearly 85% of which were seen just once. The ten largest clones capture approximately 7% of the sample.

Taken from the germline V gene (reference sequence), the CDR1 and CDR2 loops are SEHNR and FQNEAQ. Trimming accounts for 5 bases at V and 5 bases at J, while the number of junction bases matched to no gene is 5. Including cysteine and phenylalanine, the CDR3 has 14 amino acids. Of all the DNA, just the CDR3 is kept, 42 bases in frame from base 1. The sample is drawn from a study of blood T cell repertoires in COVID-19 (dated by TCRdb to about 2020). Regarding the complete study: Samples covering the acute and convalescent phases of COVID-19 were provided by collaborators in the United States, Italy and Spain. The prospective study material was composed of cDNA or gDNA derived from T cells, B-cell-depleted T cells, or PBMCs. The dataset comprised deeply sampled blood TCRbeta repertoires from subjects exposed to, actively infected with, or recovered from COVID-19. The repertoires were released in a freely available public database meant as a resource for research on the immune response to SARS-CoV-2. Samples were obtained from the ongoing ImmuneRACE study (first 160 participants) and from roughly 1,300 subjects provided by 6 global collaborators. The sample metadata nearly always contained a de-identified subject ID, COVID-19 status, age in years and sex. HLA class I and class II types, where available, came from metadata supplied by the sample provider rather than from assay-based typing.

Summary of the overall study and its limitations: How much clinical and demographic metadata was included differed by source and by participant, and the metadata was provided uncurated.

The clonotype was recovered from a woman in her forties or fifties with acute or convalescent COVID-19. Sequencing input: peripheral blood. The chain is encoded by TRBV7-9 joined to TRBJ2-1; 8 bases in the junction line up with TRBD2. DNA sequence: TGTGCCAGCAGCCTTATGACTAGCGACAATGAGCAGTTCTTC. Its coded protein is CASSLMTSDNEQFF.